The present entry profiles one T cell receptor (beta chain) with its context. The target antigen is unknown. The germline V gene encodes CDR1 PRHDT and CDR2 FYEKMQ (reference sequence). V gave up 4 bases and J gave up 0 bases; unmatched junction bases: 7. CDR3 length equals 18 residues. The data were obtained in a study of identifying expanded T cells in peripheral blood. General study results and limits: Technical replicates showed around 1.2 changed clones; about two weeks about 16; four weeks 19. Variance in clone template counts between approximately 2-week samples significantly increased with total template count across all healthy donors.

This table comes from immunoSEQ multiplex PCR, and its TCRdb copy is limited to in-frame clones, with some not included. The sample contains under 85,000 clones, around 83% of which appear only once. The sequenced sample was blood. The chain is built from TRBV13 and TRBJ2-3; the match to TRBD2 covers 13 bases. The clonotype was recovered from a person aged 18 to 70 in good health. The CDR3 loop is CASSSRTSGSLSTDTQYF. CDR3 in DNA: TGTGCCAGCAGCTCTCGGACTAGCGGGAGCTTAAGCACAGATACGCAGTATTTT. Looking up the rest from reference TRBV13 and TRBJ2-3 gives the full variable domain: AAGVIQSPRHLIKEKRETATLKCYPIPRHDTVYWYQQGPGQDPQFLISFYEKMQSDKGSIPDRFSAQQFSDYHSELNMSSLELGDSALYFCASSSRTSGSLSTDTQYFGPGTRLTVL.